Presented here are 7 T cell receptor beta chains from one specimen sequenced in a study of CD8 T cells in cerebrospinal fluid in Alzheimer's disease. TCRdb reanalyzed the 10x single-cell sequencing reads, giving one entry per CDR3 protein sequence and no DNA. This sample's table has 950 to 1,500 distinct CDR3 sequences. The sample consisted of cerebrospinal fluid. These receptors all stem from a human donor in good health.

This chain connects TRBV19 to TRBJ1-3. There are 15 residues in the CDR3. Germline assignment: CDR1 LNHDA and CDR2 SQIVND (reference sequence). CDR3 loop: CASSPRHTAGNTIYF.

Its frequency marks this clonotype as medium-sized (0.01 to 0.1%). The chain employs TRBV5-4 and TRBJ2-7; TCRdb proposes TRBD2, but this gene call is untestable without DNA. The CDR3 contains 15 residues. Germline values: CDR1 SGHNT, CDR2 YYREEE (reference sequence). CDR3 residues: CASSRSSGRVNEQYF.

Measured by frequency, this clonotype is large (0.1 to 1%). This chain links TRBV6-5 with TRBJ1-5; as DNA is missing, the TRBD1 call by TCRdb cannot be tested. The germline CDR1 and CDR2 sequences are MNHEY and SVGAGI. This CDR3 comprises 13 residues. The CDR3: CASSLGLNQPQHF.

This clonotype shows up as large by frequency. The chain links TRBV2 to TRBJ2-2; no DNA is available, so the TRBD1 call from TCRdb remains unchecked. In germline, CDR1 is SNHLY, CDR2 FYNNEI. This CDR3 spans 20 amino acids. This CDR3 reads CASSPTGGLGSHSNTGELFF.

This clonotype is labeled medium-sized (0.01 to 0.1%) based on frequency. This chain links TRBV6-4 with TRBJ2-3; lacking DNA, the TRBD2 call made by TCRdb goes unchecked. CDR1 MRHNA and CDR2 SNTAGT come from the germline V gene. This CDR3 has 13 amino acids. The CDR3 here is CASSSGDYGTQYF.

According to its frequency, this clonotype is large. The V call is TRBV3-1, the J call TRBJ2-7; TCRdb's D call of TRBD2 is untestable without DNA. Germline CDR1 and CDR2: LGHDT and YNNKEL (reference sequence). This CDR3 contains 15 residues. CDR3 sequence: CASSWRLAGVGEQYF.

Frequency places this clonotype as large (0.1 to 1%). This rearrangement joins TRBV9 to TRBJ1-1; TCRdb indicates TRBD1, and absent DNA this call remains unverified. The CDR3 is made up of 17 amino acids. Germline CDR1 reads SGDLS; CDR2 reads YYNGEE. The CDR3 spells CASSVGRGSYWNTEAFF.